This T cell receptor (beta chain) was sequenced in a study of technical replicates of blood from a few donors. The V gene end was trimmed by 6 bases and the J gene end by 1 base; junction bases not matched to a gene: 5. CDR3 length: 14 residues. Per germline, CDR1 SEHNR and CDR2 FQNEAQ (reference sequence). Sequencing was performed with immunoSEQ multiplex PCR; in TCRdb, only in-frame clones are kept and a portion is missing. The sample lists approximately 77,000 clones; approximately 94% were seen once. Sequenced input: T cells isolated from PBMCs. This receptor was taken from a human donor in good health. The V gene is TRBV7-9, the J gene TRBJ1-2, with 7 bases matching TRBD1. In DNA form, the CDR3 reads TGTGCCAGCAGTATTACAGGGGTTAACTATGGCTACACCTTC. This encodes CASSITGVNYGYTF.